This is a list of T cell receptor beta chains from one sample in a study of blood T cells in healthy people across ages. TCRdb ran MiXCR on the 5' RACE reads and lists one entry per CDR3 protein. Of about 570,000 distinct CDR3 sequences in the sample, roughly a quarter were seen once. Material for sequencing was blood. These receptors were obtained from a woman aged 65 to 85 in good health. Each CDR3 is given with its conserved first and last residue.

CDR3 length | J gene | V gene | CDR3 protein
16 | TRBJ1-4 | TRBV7-9 | CASSPTGRGNNEKLFF
14 | NA | TRBV12-3/TRBV12-4 | CASSRDRGRDEQFF
13 | TRBJ2-3 | TRBV29-1 | CSVEVAGTDTQYF
12 | TRBJ2-7 | TRBV5-4 | CASNRDGYEQHF
15 | TRBJ2-1 | TRBV2 | CASSETGLAVGGQFF
14 | TRBJ2-3 | TRBV20-1 | CSARVSGVADTQYF
12 | TRBJ2-2 | TRBV12-3/TRBV12-4 | CASSRAEGELFF
15 | TRBJ2-5 | TRBV6-5 | CASSPGQPLRKTQYF
12 | TRBJ1-1 | TRBV6-6 | CASSQQGAKAFF
14 | TRBJ2-5 | TRBV3-1 | CASSQGGGRETQYF
14 | TRBJ2-2 | TRBV20-1 | CSARSGTGGRELFF
13 | TRBJ2-7 | TRBV9 | CASSFRDYDEQYF
14 | TRBJ1-4 | TRBV7-2 | CASSFTSGAGKLFF
14 | TRBJ2-5 | TRBV3-1 | CASSQVGVRETQYF
14 | TRBJ2-7 | TRBV6-2/TRBV6-3 | CASSFFGLAYEQYF
13 | TRBJ1-1 | TRBV29-1 | CSVDQGPNTEASF
14 | TRBJ2-3 | TRBV20-1 | CSARDRVGRDTQYF
15 | TRBJ2-5 | TRBV7-9 | CASSLPRGQDVILYF
16 | TRBJ2-1 | TRBV6-1 | CASSDWRQGAVNEQFF
18 | TRBJ2-5 | TRBV14 | CASSPRRLAGGRWETQYF
15 | TRBJ1-2 | TRBV3-1 | CASSQVTIGGYGYTF
15 | TRBJ2-6 | TRBV7-8 | CASRGYLSGANVLTF
12 | TRBJ2-1 | TRBV29-1 | CSVGPAGVEQFF
15 | TRBJ2-1 | TRBV12-3/TRBV12-4 | CASRWTSGANNEQFF
14 | TRBJ2-7 | TRBV7-7 | CASSPSGTHYEQYF
13 | TRBJ1-2 | TRBV27 | CASSSYRADGYTF
15 | NA | TRBV7-9 | CASSLKKVGNTEQFF
15 | TRBJ2-2 | TRBV9 | CASSVVGGYTGELFF
12 | TRBJ1-6 | TRBV20-1 | CSASLVGSPLHF
13 | TRBJ2-5 | TRBV24-1 | CATSEAGGETQYF
15 | TRBJ2-5 | TRBV12-3/TRBV12-4 | CASSTGLARQETQYF
12 | TRBJ2-1 | TRBV6-2/TRBV6-3 | CASGESSGRMFF
16 | TRBJ1-1 | TRBV6-5 | CASSYARTGGNTEAFF
15 | TRBJ1-4 | TRBV14 | CASSLGQDVNEKLFF
14 | TRBJ2-5 | TRBV5-1 | CASSLAGSEETQYF
14 | TRBJ2-5 | TRBV7-2 | CASSRSGVQETQYF
14 | TRBJ1-2 | TRBV12-3/TRBV12-4 | CASMANRGLVGYTF
15 | TRBJ2-1 | TRBV20-1 | CSARVTSGAYNEQFF
14 | TRBJ2-1 | TRBV20-1 | CSAKRGGPYNEQFF
18 | TRBJ2-1 | TRBV5-1 | CASSLQGSEGGIYNEQFF
16 | TRBJ2-1 | TRBV5-1 | CASSPGRGASYNEQFF
13 | TRBJ2-5 | TRBV19 | CASSVRLGETQYF